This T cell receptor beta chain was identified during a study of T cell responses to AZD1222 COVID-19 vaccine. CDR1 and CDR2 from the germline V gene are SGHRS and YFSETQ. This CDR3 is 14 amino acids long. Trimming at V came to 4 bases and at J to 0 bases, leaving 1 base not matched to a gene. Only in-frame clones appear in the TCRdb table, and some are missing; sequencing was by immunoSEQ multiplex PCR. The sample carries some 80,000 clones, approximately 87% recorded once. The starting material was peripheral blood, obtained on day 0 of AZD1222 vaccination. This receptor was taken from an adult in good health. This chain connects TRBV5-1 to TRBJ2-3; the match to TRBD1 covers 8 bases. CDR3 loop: CASSRDRSTDTQYF. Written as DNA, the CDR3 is TGCGCCAGCAGCCGGGACAGGAGCACAGATACGCAGTATTTT.